The sequence of this TCR beta chain was determined in a study of T cell repertoires in cytomegalovirus infection. At the level of the study: An indication of both CMV infection and matching HLA type came from public TCR beta signatures.

In TCRdb, the reads were re-called with MiXCR into one record per CDR3 protein. Of about 320,000 distinct CDR3 sequences listed, 9.5% were seen once; the top ten hold around 4.1%. Findings of the study overall: The response measured ex vivo was dominated by TCR beta clonotypes (HLA-C-restricted and CMV-specific). Adding up the frequency of public TCR beta families identified people who carried CMV plus the relevant HLA.

As regards this clonotype: Its cognate antigen is unknown.

Germline CDR1 and CDR2: SGHTA and FQGNSA. This CDR3 contains 13 residues. Trimming stripped 2 bases from V and 7 bases from J, with 12 bases between. The source of this sequence is a human donor in good health (CMV status not recorded). Some clones in this sample may be carry-over from other donors' samples. Material for sequencing was PBMCs. J is TRBJ2-7 and V is TRBV7-2; perhaps TRBD2 as D (5 bases). The CDR3 spells CASSLSGYIEQYF. CDR3 sequence (DNA): TGTGCCAGCAGCTTATCGGGGTATATAGAGCAGTACTTC.